The clone carrying this TCR beta chain was seen a few times. The antigen is undetermined. This CDR3 has 15 amino acids. These data come from a study of T-cell memory formation after mild COVID-19. The wider study: TCR clustering was largely donor specific.

Study-wide results and limits: The CD4+ clones that contracted clustered mainly within CM and EM, and the CD8+ clones concentrated in EMRA.

Researchers used 5'RACE with constant-segment primers to make TCR alpha and TCR beta cDNA libraries that carry sample barcodes and UMIs. TCRdb recomputed calls from the 5' RACE reads with MiXCR, one row per CDR3 protein. The table lists tens of thousands of distinct CDR3 sequences, 9.3% of them singletons. The V call is TRBV21-1, the J call TRBJ2-7; no DNA check was done on the table's D call, TRBD1. TRBV21-1 is designated a pseudogene. The receptor was isolated from an adult woman who had mild COVID-19 (a few samples of this study predate the infection). Cell type and time point are not known. The sequenced material came from PBMCs or a T cell subset sorted from them (not recorded which). In nucleotides, the CDR3 is TGTGCCAGCAGCCGAAGGTGGCGGCTCTCCTACGAGCAGTACTTC. It codes for CASSRRWRLSYEQYF.